This T cell receptor (beta chain) appears in the sequencing data of a study of neoadjuvant nivolumab and ipilimumab in lung cancer. Findings of the study overall: Resected-tumor TCR richness correlated positively with pretherapy blood richness. TCR receptors were sequenced in few samples. Resected tumors had greater TCR richness and clonality than uninvolved lung.

Comments on this clone: Antigen specificity is unknown.

The trim removed 2 bases at V and 4 bases at J, leaving 8 bases unmatched. The CDR3 contains 15 residues. The V gene's germline CDR1 is GTSNPN and CDR2 SVGIG (reference sequence). Clones were sequenced by immunoSEQ multiplex PCR, and TCRdb holds only the in-frame ones, with some missing. The sample has approximately 6,300 clones, approximately 64% seen once. Sequenced here: tumor tissue, sampled after neoadjuvant nivolumab, alone or with ipilimumab, at or shortly before surgery. The chain joins TRBV30 to TRBJ2-1; 7 bases fit TRBD2. This clonotype was obtained from an adult with non-small cell lung cancer. CDR3 in amino acids: CAWSLGSGVYNEQFF. DNA for the CDR3: TGTGCCTGGAGTCTGGGGAGCGGGGTTTACAATGAGCAGTTCTTC.